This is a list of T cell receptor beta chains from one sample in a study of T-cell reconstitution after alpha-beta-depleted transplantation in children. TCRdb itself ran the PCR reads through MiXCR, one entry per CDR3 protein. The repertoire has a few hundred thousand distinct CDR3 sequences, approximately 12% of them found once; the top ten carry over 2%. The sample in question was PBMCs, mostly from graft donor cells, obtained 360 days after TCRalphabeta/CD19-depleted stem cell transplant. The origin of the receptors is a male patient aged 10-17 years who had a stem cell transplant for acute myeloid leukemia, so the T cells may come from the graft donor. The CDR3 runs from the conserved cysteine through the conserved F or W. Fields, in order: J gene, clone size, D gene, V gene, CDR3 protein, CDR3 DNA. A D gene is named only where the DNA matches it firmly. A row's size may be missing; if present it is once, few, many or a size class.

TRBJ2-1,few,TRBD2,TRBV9,CASSVAGLAGGEQFF,TGTGCCAGCAGCGTAGCAGGACTAGCGGGAGGGGAGCAGTTCTTC
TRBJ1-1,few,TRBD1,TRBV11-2,CASSSHRGGGTEAFF,TGTGCCAGCAGCTCACACAGGGGCGGTGGCACTGAAGCTTTCTTT
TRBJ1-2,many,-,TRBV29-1,CSVERHGYTF,TGCAGCGTTGAGAGGCATGGCTACACCTTC
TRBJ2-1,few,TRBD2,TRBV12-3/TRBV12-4,CASSLAISGSSYNEQFF,TGTGCCAGCAGTTTAGCGATTAGCGGGAGCTCCTACAATGAGCAGTTCTTC
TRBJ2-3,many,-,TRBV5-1,CASSSDPTDTQYF,TGCGCCAGCAGTTCGGACCCCACAGATACGCAGTATTTT
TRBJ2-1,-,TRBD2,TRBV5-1,CASSPDSGLPWLPNSKQFF,TGCGCCAGCAGCCCGGATAGCGGGTTGCCTTGGTTACCCAACTCGAAGCAGTTCTTC
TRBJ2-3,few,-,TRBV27,CASSLSISDTQYF,TGTGCCAGCAGTTTATCGATATCAGATACGCAGTATTTT
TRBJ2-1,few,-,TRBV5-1,CASSLEKGWNEQFF,TGCGCCAGCAGCTTGGAGAAGGGTTGGAATGAGCAGTTCTTC
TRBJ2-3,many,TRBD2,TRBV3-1,CASSLRLAGGLSTDTQYF,TGTGCCAGCAGCCTAAGACTAGCGGGAGGGCTAAGCACAGATACGCAGTATTTT
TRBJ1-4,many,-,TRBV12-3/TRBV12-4,CASTLLGVGQEKLFF,TGTGCCAGCACCCTACTTGGGGTTGGGCAGGAAAAACTGTTTTTT
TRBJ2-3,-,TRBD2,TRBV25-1,CASSESGGPKTDTQYF,TGTGCCAGCAGTGAATCGGGGGGGCCGAAAACAGATACGCAGTATTTT
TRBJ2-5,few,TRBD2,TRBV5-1,CASSLNSGGQRETQYF,TGCGCCAGCAGCCTAAATAGCGGGGGCCAGAGAGAGACCCAGTACTTC
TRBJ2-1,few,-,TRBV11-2,CASSYTHGTHNEQFF,TGTGCCAGCAGCTACACGCATGGAACTCACAATGAGCAGTTCTTC
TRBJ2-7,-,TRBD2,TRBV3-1,CASSQAQPGLAGGPLEQYF,TGTGCCAGCAGCCAAGCGCAACCGGGACTAGCGGGAGGGCCTTTGGAGCAGTACTTC
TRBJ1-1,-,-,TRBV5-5,CASSFSPLLLGGFTEAFF,TGTGCCAGCAGCTTTTCCCCTTTACTCCTAGGAGGCTTCACTGAAGCTTTCTTT
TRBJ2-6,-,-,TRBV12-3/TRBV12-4,CASSRRTGNSGANVLTF,TGTGCCAGCAGCCGTAGAACAGGGAACTCTGGGGCCAACGTCCTGACTTTC
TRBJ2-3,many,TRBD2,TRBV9,CASSVALAGVDTQYF,TGTGCCAGCAGCGTAGCTTTAGCGGGAGTAGATACGCAGTATTTT
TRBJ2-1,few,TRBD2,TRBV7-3,CASSLRASGTSVYEQFF,TGTGCCAGCAGCTTAAGGGCTAGCGGGACCTCTGTGTATGAGCAGTTCTTC
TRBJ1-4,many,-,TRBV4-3,CASSQDSGRGSEKLFF,TGCGCCAGCAGCCAAGATAGCGGCAGGGGCAGTGAAAAACTGTTTTTT
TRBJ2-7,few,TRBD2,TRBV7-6,CASSHRGAGGSYEQYF,TGTGCCAGCAGCCATAGAGGAGCGGGAGGGTCCTACGAGCAGTACTTC
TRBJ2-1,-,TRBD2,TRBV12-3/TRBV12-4,CASSFPLLAGSVQSSYNEQFF,TGTGCCAGCAGTTTTCCTCTACTAGCGGGATCCGTTCAGAGCTCCTACAATGAGCAGTTCTTC
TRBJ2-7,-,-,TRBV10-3,CAIKVQVGYEQYF,TGTGCCATCAAGGTCCAAGTCGGCTACGAGCAGTACTTC
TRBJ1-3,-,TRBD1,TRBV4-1,CASSQTRTGHSGNTIYF,TGCGCCAGCAGCCAAACCCGGACAGGACACTCTGGAAACACCATATATTTT
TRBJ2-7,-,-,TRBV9,CASSVMAVGVEQYF,TGTGCCAGCAGCGTCATGGCCGTCGGAGTCGAGCAGTACTTC
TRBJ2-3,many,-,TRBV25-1,CASSEWNGYTDTQYF,TGTGCCAGCAGTGAATGGAACGGGTACACAGATACGCAGTATTTT
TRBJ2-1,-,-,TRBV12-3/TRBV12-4,CASRGGLLSYNEQFF,TGTGCCAGCAGGGGTGGCCTTCTCTCCTACAATGAGCAGTTCTTC